This T cell receptor (beta chain) originates from a study of CD8 T cells in Susac syndrome. Study results and caveats: It was acknowledged in the study that the number of individuals who were included in its TCR sequencing and HLA analysis was relatively small.

For this clonotype: No antigen is known for it.

Trimming shortened V by 5 bases and J by 2 bases, and 15 bases separated the two germline ends. Germline-derived CDR1 and CDR2 are LNHDA and SQIVND (reference sequence). The CDR3 length is 15 residues. Patients with stable or active relapsing-remitting disease, all of them treatment-naive, made up the multiple sclerosis controls. Negative isolation yielded CD8+ and CD4+ T cells; FACS enriched TEMRA cells. When the RNA was reverse transcribed, random hexamers were used with an input of roughly 0.5 to 1 ug. TCRdb re-derived calls from the immunoSEQ multiplex PCR reads in MiXCR, one entry per CDR3 protein. The top ten hold around 0.07% of the sample, which has hundreds of thousands of distinct CDR3 sequences, 93% seen once.

The receptor was derived from a human donor with multiple sclerosis. The genes are TRBV19 and TRBJ2-5; D assignment may be TRBD1 or TRBD2 (5 bases each). The sequenced sample consisted of CD4+ T cells from PBMCs. The CDR3 spells CASSLVGVEQETQYF. The CDR3 nucleotides read TGTGCCAGTAGTCTCGTGGGGGTTGAGCAAGAGACCCAGTACTTC.